The 11 T cell receptor beta chains presented below share a single source sample, sequenced in a study of siplizumab effects on memory and regulatory T cells. Data came from immunoSEQ multiplex PCR; TCRdb stores just in-frame clones and leaves some out. This repertoire shows about 100,000 clones, around nine tenths found once; its top ten account for around 1.1%. Sample: CD4+ T cells sorted from blood. The source of these receptors is a human donor in good health.

The chain couples TRBV29-1 to TRBJ1-5; D is ambiguous. The CDR3 consists of 13 residues. Germline V gene sequence: CDR1 SQVTM, CDR2 ANQGSEA. Trimming pared 4 bases from V and 0 bases from J, leaving 7 bases between. CDR3 region: CSVVMGSNQPQHF. The CDR3 DNA reads as TGCAGCGTTGTAATGGGTAGCAATCAGCCCCAGCATTTT.

This chain links TRBV5-1 with TRBJ2-3, with D possibly being TRBD1 (5 bases). The CDR3 length is 14 residues. V was clipped by 2 bases and J by 4 bases, with 11 bases between them. Per germline, CDR1 SGHRS and CDR2 YFSETQ. The CDR3 nucleotides read TGCGCCAGCAGCTTCAGACAGCGACCAGATACGCAGTATTTT. Its protein product is CASSFRQRPDTQYF.

CDR3 protein: CASSYSSSIPYEQYF. CDR3 sequence (DNA): TGTGCCAGCAGTTACTCATCGTCCATTCCCTACGAGCAGTACTTC. The rearrangement joins TRBV6-5 to TRBJ2-7, with unresolved D. CDR1 and CDR2 (germline): MNHEY, SVGAGI. V lost 0 bases, J lost 2 bases, and 11 bases lay in between. The CDR3 has 15 residues.

The rearrangement joins TRBV28 to TRBJ2-1; D is undetermined. Germline CDR1 reads MDHEN; CDR2 reads SYDVKM. The V end lost 3 bases, the J end lost 0 bases, and 9 bases lay between the germline ends. The CDR3 covers 15 residues. This chain's CDR3 is CASSFGGASYNEQFF. The CDR3 nucleotides read TGTGCCAGCAGTTTTGGCGGTGCCTCCTACAATGAGCAGTTCTTC.

V and J are TRBV27 and TRBJ2-7; 8 nucleotides align to TRBD1. The CDR3 contains 15 residues. J was trimmed by 2 bases and V by 5 bases; bases with no gene match: 8. Germline CDR1 and CDR2: MNHEY and SMNVEV (reference sequence). CDR3 in DNA: TGTGCCAGCAGTACAAGACAGGGGCGTACCTACGAGCAGTACTTC. It specifies CASSTRQGRTYEQYF.

This clone turned up a few times. The rearrangement joins TRBV27 to TRBJ2-3; D may be TRBD1 or TRBD2 (5 bases each). Germline values: CDR1 MNHEY, CDR2 SMNVEV (reference sequence). V was shortened by 3 bases and J by 7 bases, with 14 bases between the two germline ends. CDR3 size: 14 residues. CDR3 region: CASSFSGTVYTQYF. The CDR3 nucleotides are TGTGCCAGCAGTTTTAGTGGGACCGTTTATACGCAGTATTTT.

The chain uses TRBV6-1 and TRBJ2-5, with TRBD2 identical over 7 bases. This CDR3 comprises 13 residues. Per germline, CDR1 MNHNS and CDR2 SASEGT. The V gene end was trimmed by 10 bases and the J gene end by 4 bases; junction bases not matched to a gene: 9. For the CDR3, the DNA is TGTGCCACCACTTGGGTAGCGGGAGAGACCCAGTACTTC. Translation gives CATTWVAGETQYF.

The rearrangement uses TRBV5-1 and TRBJ2-5; no definite D call. Germline CDR1 and CDR2: SGHRS and YFSETQ. This CDR3 has 13 amino acids. Trimming removed 3 bases at V and 5 bases at J, with 11 bases between. The CDR3 nucleotides are TGCGCCAGCAGCTCACCCCCCGCGGAGACCCAGTACTTC. This gives the protein CASSSPPAETQYF.

This clone has only one observation. V usage is TRBV2 and J usage is TRBJ2-2, with D unclear. Per germline, CDR1 SNHLY and CDR2 FYNNEI. This CDR3 has 14 residues. Trimming removed 4 bases at V and 1 base at J, with 7 bases between. The CDR3 DNA is TGTGCCAGCAGTGCTCAAGTGAACACCGGGGAGCTGTTTTTT. This encodes CASSAQVNTGELFF.

The chain has TRBV19 and TRBJ2-1, with TRBD2 identical over 12 bases. This CDR3 is built from 18 residues. Germline V lookup: CDR1 LNHDA, CDR2 SQIVND (reference sequence). V dropped 6 bases and J dropped 5; count of bases not matched to a gene: 14. The DNA of the CDR3 is TGTGCCAGTAGCCCTCGGGCACTAGCGGGAGGTCCCCACAATGAGCAGTTCTTC. Residues: CASSPRALAGGPHNEQFF.

V gene TRBV4-2 combines with J gene TRBJ2-4; D may be TRBD2 (6 bases). Germline V gene data show CDR1 as LGHNA and CDR2 as YNFKEQ. Trimming took 5 bases from V and 10 from J, leaving 15 bases between them. The CDR3 spans 13 residues. CDR3 amino acids: CASSTPREAIQYF. The CDR3 nucleotides are TGTGCCAGCAGCACCCCAAGGGAGGCTATTCAGTACTTC.